These 12 T cell receptor beta chains were all obtained from the same sample, sequenced in a study of cytomegalovirus exposure and HLA in healthy donors. The primer mix had 60 Vbeta and 13 Jbeta primers. The data were produced by immunoSEQ multiplex PCR, yet TCRdb's version contains in-frame clones alone and is incomplete. The sample lists some 120,000 clones; around 80% were seen once. The specimen sequenced was PBMCs. These receptors were obtained from a young man in good health and CMV-seropositive.

The rearrangement joins TRBV7-3 to TRBJ1-3; TRBD1 might be the D (6 bases). Trimming took off 5 bases at V and 3 bases at J, with 17 bases between the two ends. The CDR3 extends over 16 amino acids. Germline V CDR1 and CDR2: SGHTA, FQGTGA. This CDR3 reads CASSLGRGLGGNTIYF. As DNA, the CDR3 is TGTGCCAGCAGCCTAGGGAGGGGGTTGGGTGGAAACACCATATATTTT.

V and J are TRBV5-8 and TRBJ2-2; no clear D gene. Germline CDR1 reads SGHTS; CDR2 reads YDEGEE. The CDR3 is 12 residues long. V lost 2 bases to trimming and J lost 4 bases, with 3 bases between them. CDR3 sequence: CASSFFTGELFF. The CDR3 nucleotides are TGTGCCAGCAGCTTCTTCACCGGGGAGCTGTTTTTT.

The chain joins TRBV29-1 to TRBJ1-1; a weak D match, TRBD1 (5 bases). This CDR3 contains 15 residues. Trimming took off 6 bases at V and 3 bases at J, with 20 bases between the two ends. CDR1 and CDR2 from the germline V gene are SQVTM and ANQGSEA. The CDR3 region has the DNA TGCAGCGTGGAGGGACGGACGAGAGGGTACACTGAAGCTTTCTTT. Translated: CSVEGRTRGYTEAFF. Variable domain in full (rest from reference TRBV29-1 and TRBJ1-1): SAVISQKPSRDICQRGTSLTIQCQVDSQVTMMFWYRQQPGQSLTLIATANQGSEATYESGFVIDKFPISRPNLTFSTLTVSNMSPEDSSIYLCSVEGRTRGYTEAFFGQGTRLTVV.

This clone was observed a handful of times. This chain connects TRBV19 to TRBJ2-7; 9 bases align to TRBD2. V gave up 3 bases and J gave up 6 bases; unmatched junction bases: 12. The CDR3 totals 16 residues. Germline loops: CDR1 LNHDA, CDR2 SQIVND (reference sequence). CDR3 amino acids: CASSISVGGGASEQYF. CDR3 coding DNA: TGTGCCAGTAGTATTTCTGTCGGCGGGGGGGCCTCCGAGCAGTACTTC. Together with reference TRBV19 and TRBJ2-7, the CDR3 gives the full variable domain: DGGITQSPKYLFRKEGQNVTLSCEQNLNHDAMYWYRQDPGQGLRLIYYSQIVNDFQKGDIAEGYSVSREKKESFPLTVTSAQKNPTAFYLCASSISVGGGASEQYFGPGTRLTVT.

The V and J genes are TRBV5-4 and TRBJ2-1, with TRBD2 matching 8 bases. Germline lookup yields CDR1 SGHNT and CDR2 YYREEE (reference sequence). The junction had 2 bases not matched to a gene; V was cut back by 2 bases and J by 10 bases. The CDR3 runs to 12 residues. CDR3 bases: TGTGCCAGCAGCTTTTTAGCGGGGGAGCAGTTCTTC. Translated, it gives CASSFLAGEQFF.

The chain has TRBV11-1 and TRBJ2-7; 8 nucleotides line up with TRBD2. Losses at the gene ends were 5 bases for V and 6 bases for J; bases not matched to a gene: 12. CDR3 length: 15 residues. Germline-derived CDR1 and CDR2 are SGHAT and FQDESV (reference sequence). CDR3: CASSRLGTSIGEQYF. Written as DNA, the CDR3 is TGTGCCAGCAGCCGACTTGGGACTAGTATTGGCGAGCAGTACTTC.

The chain is built from TRBV18 and TRBJ1-6; D possibly corresponds to TRBD1 (5 bases). Germline values: CDR1 KGHSH, CDR2 LQKENI. This CDR3 contains 14 residues. Trimming took 3 bases from V and 10 from J, leaving 13 bases between them. In DNA, the CDR3 is TGTGCCAGCTCACCTGAGGTAGGGGTATCACCCCTCCACTTT. It specifies CASSPEVGVSPLHF.

The chain combines TRBV12-5 with TRBJ2-1; 7 nucleotides line up with TRBD2. Losses at the gene ends were 0 bases for V and 10 bases for J; bases not matched to a gene: 6. Germline CDR1 LGHNT, CDR2 FRNRAP. This CDR3 is 14 amino acids long. CDR3 residues: CASGLVPGGQEQFF. CDR3 bases: TGTGCTAGTGGTTTGGTACCGGGGGGTCAGGAGCAGTTCTTC.

The chain has TRBV5-4 and TRBJ1-3; TRBD1 aligns across 9 bases. Trimming took 4 bases from V and 2 from J; bases not matched to a gene: 7. This CDR3 is built from 16 residues. Germline CDR1 reads SGHNT; CDR2 reads YYREEE (reference sequence). The CDR3 reads CASSTPGQGTGNTIYF. The CDR3 nucleotides are TGTGCCAGCAGCACACCGGGACAGGGTACTGGAAACACCATATATTTT.

This clone was detected once. The chain uses TRBV6-6 and TRBJ1-6, with 11 bases lining up with TRBD1. Germline CDR1 reads MNHNY; CDR2 reads SVGAGI (reference sequence). Trimming removed 6 bases from V and 10 bases from J; junction bases left unmatched: 8. The CDR3 is 15 amino acids. The CDR3 coding sequence is TGTGCCAGCAGCCGGACAGGGGGCTTACGATCACCCCTCCACTTT. Residues: CASSRTGGLRSPLHF.

V usage is TRBV11-3 and J usage is TRBJ2-1, with 9 bases lining up with TRBD2. V lost 2 bases to trimming and J lost 4 bases; unmatched junction nucleotides: 3. The CDR3 loop spans 15 amino acids. Germline V gene sequence: CDR1 SGHNT, CDR2 YENEEA. The CDR3 bases are TGTGCCAGCAGCTTACGGCGGGGGGGGTACAATGAGCAGTTCTTC. Its protein product is CASSLRRGGYNEQFF.

This chain connects TRBV9 to TRBJ2-5; no clear D. The last part of the DNA fits TRBJ2-7 better; the J call may be wrong. Germline V CDR1 and CDR2: SGDLS, YYNGEE. The CDR3 covers 13 residues. DNA of the CDR3: TGTGCCAGCAGCGTTAGTTCGTATTACGAGCAGTACTTC. It specifies CASSVSSYYEQYF.